The 2 T cell receptor beta chains reported below all come from one sample, sequenced in a study of tumor T cells in aggressive B-cell lymphoma. Profiling relied on immunoSEQ multiplex PCR, and the TCRdb table lists in-frame clones only, not all of them. The table lists fewer than 3,500 clones, approximately 85% of them singletons. The sequencing input was tumor tissue. These receptors all come from an adult with diffuse large B cell lymphoma. Some clones in this sample may be carry-over from other donors' samples.

The rearrangement uses TRBV15 and TRBJ2-3; a possible D gene is TRBD2 (6 bases). The V and J ends lost 3 bases and 11 bases respectively, with 30 bases between them. This CDR3 spans 18 amino acids. Germline-derived CDR1 and CDR2 are LNHNV and YYDKDF (reference sequence). CDR3 region: CATSRGHGVSGYNVGQYF. The DNA for the CDR3 is TGTGCCACCAGCAGGGGGCATGGAGTAAGCGGGTACAACGTTGGGCAGTATTTT.

The rearrangement uses TRBV28 and TRBJ1-4; D is unresolved. Germline V CDR1 and CDR2: MDHEN, SYDVKM. The length of the CDR3 is 15 residues. V was pared by 4 bases and J by 4 bases, with 13 bases between. The CDR3 nucleotides read TGTGCCAGCAGTTATTCGATGGGAGTTAATGAAAAACTGTTTTTT. Residues: CASSYSMGVNEKLFF.